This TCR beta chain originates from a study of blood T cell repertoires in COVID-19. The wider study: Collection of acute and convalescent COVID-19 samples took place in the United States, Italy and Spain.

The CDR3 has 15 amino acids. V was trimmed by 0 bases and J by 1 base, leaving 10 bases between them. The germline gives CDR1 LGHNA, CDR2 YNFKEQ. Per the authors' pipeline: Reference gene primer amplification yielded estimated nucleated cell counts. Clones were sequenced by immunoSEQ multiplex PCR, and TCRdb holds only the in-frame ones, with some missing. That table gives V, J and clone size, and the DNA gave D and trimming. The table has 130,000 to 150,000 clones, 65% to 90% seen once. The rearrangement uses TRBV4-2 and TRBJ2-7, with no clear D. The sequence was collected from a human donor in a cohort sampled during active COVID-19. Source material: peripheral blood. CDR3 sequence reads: CASSQDYPVSYEQYF. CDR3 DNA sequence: TGTGCCAGCAGCCAAGACTACCCCGTTTCCTACGAGCAGTACTTC.